This paragraph covers one TCR beta chain sequence. What it binds is not known. This specimen belongs to a study of radiotherapy plus CTLA-4 blockade in lung cancer. Study-wide findings and caveats: After treatment with radiotherapy plus ipilimumab, TCR clones that came from the tumor expanded in blood.

This CDR3 region has 14 residues. The V gene's germline CDR1 is SGHTA and CDR2 FQGNSA. Trimming left V 1 base short and J 2 bases short, with 6 bases between. Profiled with immunoSEQ multiplex PCR; TCRdb holds only in-frame clones, not every one. The data contain about 95,000 clones, approximately 85% of them seen just once; the ten biggest clones take up approximately 3.4%. The chain is built from TRBV7-2 and TRBJ1-3, with D tentatively TRBD1 (5 bases). This sample comprised peripheral blood, obtained from a patient treated with radiotherapy plus ipilimumab. The receptor comes from a human donor with non-small cell lung cancer who had a partial response to radiotherapy plus ipilimumab. This CDR3 reads CASSLVRAGNTIYF. Here the CDR3 DNA reads TGTGCCAGCAGCTTAGTCAGGGCTGGAAACACCATATATTTT.